The 10 T cell receptor beta chains presented below share a single source sample, sequenced in a study of T cell responses to AZD1222 COVID-19 vaccine. Repertoires were generated with immunoSEQ multiplex PCR, while TCRdb's copy carries only in-frame clones and drops some. This table holds about 92,000 clones, around 90% found once. The sequences come from peripheral blood, collected on day 0 of AZD1222 vaccination. The receptors shown here come from an adult in good health.

V usage is TRBV4-3 and J usage is TRBJ1-5; D remains unclear. Germline CDR1 is LGHNA and CDR2 is YSLEER. The length of the CDR3 is 15 residues. Trimming pared 1 base from V and 0 bases from J, leaving 7 bases between. DNA of the CDR3: TGCGCCAGCAGCCAAGTGGCAGATAGCAATCAGCCCCAGCATTTT. It encodes CASSQVADSNQPQHF.

This chain links TRBV12-3 or TRBV12-4 with TRBJ2-7; D call uncertain. The ends were cut back, 3 bases at V and 4 bases at J, with 10 bases in the middle. The CDR3 length is 13 residues. For the CDR3, the DNA is TGTGCCAGCAGTTTGATTGGTCTTTACGAGCAGTACTTC. Protein sequence: CASSLIGLYEQYF.

The sample holds one count of this clone. V is TRBV7-3 and J is TRBJ2-5; D is uncertain. Germline loops: CDR1 SGHTA, CDR2 FQGTGA. This CDR3 has 15 amino acids. Trimming removed 0 bases at V and 3 bases at J, with 11 bases between. The CDR3 DNA is TGTGCCAGCAGCTTAACGGGCGGAGAGGAAGAGACCCAGTACTTC. Amino acids: CASSLTGGEEETQYF.

The chain carries TRBV7-9 and TRBJ1-3; D call uncertain. Trimming shortened V by 2 bases and J by 1 base, and 12 bases separated the two germline ends. The CDR3 length is 16 residues. The germline gives CDR1 SEHNR, CDR2 FQNEAQ (reference sequence). CDR3 in amino acids: CASSLPGSGSGNTIYF. CDR3 coding DNA: TGTGCCAGCAGCTTACCGGGGAGCGGATCTGGAAACACCATATATTTT.

The chain recombines TRBV2 with TRBJ1-5; the D gene is possibly TRBD1 (6 bases). Trimming left V 7 bases short and J 1 base short, with 17 bases between. This CDR3 has 16 residues. Germline CDR1 and CDR2: SNHLY and FYNNEI. The CDR3 protein is CASTGVGGQSNQPQHF. The DNA for the CDR3 is TGTGCCAGCACCGGGGTGGGGGGGCAAAGCAATCAGCCCCAGCATTTT. Full variable domain (missing parts from reference TRBV2 and TRBJ1-5): EPEVTQTPSHQVTQMGQEVILRCVPISNHLYFYWYRQILGQKVEFLVSFYNNEISEKSEIFDDQFSVERPDGSNFTLKIRSTKLEDSAMYFCASTGVGGQSNQPQHFGDGTRLSIL.

The rearrangement joins TRBV5-3 to TRBJ1-2; D is ambiguous. TRBV5-3 is designated an ORF whose function remains uncertain. The CDR3 loop spans 14 amino acids. V lost 0 bases and J lost 5, with 11 bases in between. CDR3 region: CARSLEARYYGYTF. The CDR3 DNA follows: TGTGCCAGAAGCTTGGAGGCCAGATATTATGGCTACACCTTC.

The genes are TRBV19 and TRBJ1-5; D remains unclear. The V end lost 6 bases, the J end lost 3 bases, and 18 bases lay between the germline ends. This CDR3 has 16 amino acids. Germline-derived CDR1 and CDR2 are LNHDA and SQIVND (reference sequence). CDR3 loop: CASRAAGPSTNQPQHF. The CDR3 DNA sequence: TGTGCCAGTAGGGCCGCGGGTCCCTCTACCAATCAGCCCCAGCATTTT.

The chain carries TRBV7-6 and TRBJ1-1, with D possibly matching TRBD1 (6 bases). This CDR3 comprises 15 residues. The germline V gene encodes CDR1 SGHVS and CDR2 FNYEAQ. Between the trimmed V and J ends, which lost 3 bases and 5 bases, there was a span of 16 bases. CDR3: CASSLDRGYRTEAFF. CDR3 DNA sequence: TGTGCCAGCAGCTTGGACAGAGGATACCGAACTGAAGCTTTCTTT.

The chain joins TRBV5-4 to TRBJ2-2, with unresolved D. This CDR3 has 16 amino acids. V was trimmed by 0 bases and J by 0 bases, leaving 9 bases between them. Germline lookup yields CDR1 SGHNT and CDR2 YYREEE (reference sequence). The CDR3 DNA sequence: TGTGCCAGCAGCTTGGGGAAATACGCGAACACCGGGGAGCTGTTTTTT. Translation gives CASSLGKYANTGELFF. Full variable domain (missing parts from reference TRBV5-4 and TRBJ2-2): ETGVTQSPTHLIKTRGQQVTLRCSSQSGHNTVSWYQQALGQGPQFIFQYYREEENGRGNFPPRFSGLQFPNYSSELNVNALELDDSALYLCASSLGKYANTGELFFGEGSRLTVL.

The J gene is TRBJ1-5, the V gene TRBV10-2; 8 nucleotides match TRBD1. V lost 0 bases and J lost 2; bases outside the gene matches: 0. The CDR3 has 15 residues. Germline loops: CDR1 WSHSY, CDR2 SAAADI. CDR3 nucleotide sequence: TGCGCCAGCAGTGAGTCGGGACAGGGCAATCAGCCCCAGCATTTT. Its protein product is CASSESGQGNQPQHF.